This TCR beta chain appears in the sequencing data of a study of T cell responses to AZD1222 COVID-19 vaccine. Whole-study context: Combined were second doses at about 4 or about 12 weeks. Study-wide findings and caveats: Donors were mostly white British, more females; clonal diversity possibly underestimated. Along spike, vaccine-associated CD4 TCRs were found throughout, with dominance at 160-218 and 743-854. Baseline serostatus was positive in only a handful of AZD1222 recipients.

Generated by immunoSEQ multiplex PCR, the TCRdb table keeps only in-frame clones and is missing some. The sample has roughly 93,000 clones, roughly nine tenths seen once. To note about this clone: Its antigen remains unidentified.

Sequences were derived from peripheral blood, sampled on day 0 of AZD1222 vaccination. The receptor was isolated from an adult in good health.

The CDR3: CASSYSPGGHQPQHF. CDR3 DNA: TGTGCCAGCAGTTACTCTCCAGGGGGCCATCAGCCCCAGCATTTT. The chain carries TRBV6-5 and TRBJ1-5; 8 bases line up with TRBD1. The V and J ends lost 0 bases and 5 bases, in that order; junction bases with no gene match: 3. This CDR3 comprises 15 residues. CDR1 and CDR2 from the germline V gene are MNHEY and SVGAGI.